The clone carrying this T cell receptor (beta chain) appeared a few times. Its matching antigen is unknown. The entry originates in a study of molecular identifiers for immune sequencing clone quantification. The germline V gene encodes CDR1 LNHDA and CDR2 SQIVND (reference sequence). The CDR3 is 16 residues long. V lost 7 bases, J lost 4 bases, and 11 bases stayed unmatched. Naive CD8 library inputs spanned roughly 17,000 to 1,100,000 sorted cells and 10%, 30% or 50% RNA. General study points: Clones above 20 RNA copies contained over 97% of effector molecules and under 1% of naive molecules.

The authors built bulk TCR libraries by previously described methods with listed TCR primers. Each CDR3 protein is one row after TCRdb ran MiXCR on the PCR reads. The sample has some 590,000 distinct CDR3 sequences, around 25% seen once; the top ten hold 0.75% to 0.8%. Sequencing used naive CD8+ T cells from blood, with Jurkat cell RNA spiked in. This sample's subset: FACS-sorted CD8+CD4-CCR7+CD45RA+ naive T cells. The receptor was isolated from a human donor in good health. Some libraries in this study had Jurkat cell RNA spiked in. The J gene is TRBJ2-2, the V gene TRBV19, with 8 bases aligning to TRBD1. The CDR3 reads CASISPQGARTGELFF. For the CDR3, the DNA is TGTGCCAGTATCTCCCCGCAGGGGGCGCGCACCGGGGAGCTGTTTTTT.